These 15 T cell receptor beta chains were all obtained from the same sample, sequenced in a study of cytomegalovirus exposure and HLA in healthy donors. PCR was performed using 60 Vbeta and 13 Jbeta primers. TCRdb keeps only in-frame clones here, not all; method: immunoSEQ multiplex PCR. The table lists about 120,000 clones, about 80% of them singletons. Sequencing used PBMCs. These receptors were taken from a man younger than 40 in good health and CMV-seropositive.

V gene TRBV6-1 combines with J gene TRBJ2-7; 13 bases fit TRBD2. V lost 7 bases and J lost 0; bases outside the gene matches: 3. This CDR3 comprises 15 residues. The germline CDR1 and CDR2 sequences are MNHNS and SASEGT. The CDR3 nucleotides are TGTGCCAGCACCTGGACTAGCGGGAGCTCCTACGAGCAGTACTTC. This gives the protein CASTWTSGSSYEQYF.

J is TRBJ2-1 and V is TRBV5-6, with 10 bases matching TRBD2. Per germline, CDR1 SGHDT and CDR2 YYEEEE. The CDR3 has 17 residues. With V trimmed by 3 bases and J by 6 bases, 12 bases remained unmatched. The CDR3 bases are TGTGCCAGCAGCTCGCCGCGCCTCCAGCGGGGGGGCAATGAGCAGTTCTTC. Translating gives CASSSPRLQRGGNEQFF.

Concerning this clone itself: One end of the junction fails to match germline, which may point to a read error. The chain is built from TRBV11-2 and TRBJ2-5, with 8 bases that match TRBD1. The J call may be mistaken, given a closer DNA end match to TRBJ2-7. This CDR3 has 14 amino acids. Germline lookup yields CDR1 SGHAT and CDR2 FQNNGV. CDR3 sequence: CASSLDRGYYEQYF. The CDR3 DNA reads as TGTGCCAGCAGCCTAGACAGGGGATACTACGAGCAGTACTTC.

This clone was counted only a few times. This chain connects TRBV14 to TRBJ2-1; weak D call: TRBD2 (5 bases). V was cut by 4 bases and J by 8 bases, with 15 bases left in between. Germline V CDR1 and CDR2: SGHDN, FVKESK. The CDR3 is made up of 14 amino acids. The CDR3 loop reads CASSPQKRAHEQFF. The CDR3 nucleotides are TGTGCCAGCAGCCCCCAAAAGAGGGCCCATGAGCAGTTCTTC.

This sequence joins TRBV5-1 and TRBJ2-1; TRBD2 aligns across 8 bases. Germline V lookup: CDR1 SGHRS, CDR2 YFSETQ. The junction had 5 bases not matched to a gene; V was cut back by 4 bases and J by 5 bases. This CDR3 has 14 residues. In DNA, the CDR3 is TGCGCCAGCAGCCGAATGGGACTAGACAATGAGCAGTTCTTC. Translation gives CASSRMGLDNEQFF.

V usage is TRBV10-3 and J usage is TRBJ1-1; 7 nucleotides match TRBD1. Looked up from germline, CDR1 is ENHRY and CDR2 is SYGVKD. The CDR3 is 13 amino acids. After removal of 6 bases from V and 7 bases from J, the junction contained 8 bases not matched to a gene. The CDR3 DNA reads as TGTGCCATCAGGGAAGACTGGGACAGTGAAGCTTTCTTT. Its translation: CAIREDWDSEAFF.

This clone was seen only a few times. V is TRBV11-3 and J is TRBJ2-2; D gene unclear. The ends were cut back, 3 bases at V and 5 bases at J, with 16 bases in the middle. CDR3 length: 16 residues. Per the germline V gene, CDR1 is SGHNT and CDR2 is YENEEA. The DNA for the CDR3 is TGTGCCAGCAGCTTCCTAACGAATGATGCTACCGGGGAGCTGTTTTTT. This codes for CASSFLTNDATGELFF.

This clone was detected a few times. Written as DNA, the CDR3 is TGCGCCAGCAGGCGGGACAGCTCCTACGAGCAGTACTTC. Translating it yields CASRRDSSYEQYF. This chain connects TRBV5-1 to TRBJ2-5; maybe TRBD1 (7 bases). The J call may be incorrect, as the DNA end agrees better with TRBJ2-7. The length of the CDR3 is 13 residues. CDR1 is SGHRS and CDR2 is YFSETQ in the germline V gene.

This chain uses TRBV4-1 with TRBJ2-7; weak D call: TRBD1 (6 bases). The CDR3 extends over 15 amino acids. V lost 0 bases to trimming and J lost 3 bases, with 12 bases between them. Germline lookup yields CDR1 MGHRA and CDR2 YSYEKL. The CDR3 loop is CASSQDQGQIYEQYF. CDR3 DNA: TGCGCCAGCAGCCAAGATCAGGGACAAATCTACGAGCAGTACTTC.

The chain is built from TRBV7-2 and TRBJ1-4; D uncertain. This CDR3 region has 16 residues. Germline V gene lookup returns CDR1 SGHTA and CDR2 FQGNSA. Trimming took 2 bases from V and 4 from J, leaving 14 bases between them. This CDR3 is CASSLPAAEFNEKLFF. As DNA, the CDR3 is TGTGCCAGCAGCTTACCTGCCGCTGAGTTTAATGAAAAACTGTTTTTT.

This clone was observed a handful of times. The rearrangement uses TRBV5-8 and TRBJ2-7, with D perhaps TRBD1 (5 bases). The CDR3 has 12 residues. CDR1 and CDR2 from the germline V gene are SGHTS and YDEGEE. Trimming left V 8 bases short and J 2 bases short, with 11 bases between. The CDR3 loop reads CASKGWAYEQYF. The CDR3 DNA sequence: TGTGCCAGTAAGGGGTGGGCCTACGAGCAGTACTTC.

The sample holds a few counts of this clone. This sequence joins TRBV7-2 and TRBJ1-2; 10 bases map to TRBD1. The CDR3 spans 16 residues. The germline gives CDR1 SGHTA, CDR2 FQGNSA. V dropped 1 base and J dropped 4; count of bases not matched to a gene: 6. CDR3 sequence reads: CASSLVSGTGAYGYTF. CDR3 nucleotide sequence: TGTGCCAGCAGCTTAGTGTCGGGGACAGGGGCCTATGGCTACACCTTC.

With regard to this clone: In this CDR3 the conserved last residue, phenylalanine or tryptophan, is missing, so a read error is likely. The limits of the CDR3 on the DNA are not certain, so only TCRdb's listed CDR3 is given. The chain uses TRBV5-1 and TRBJ2-7; no DNA check was done on the table's D call, TRBD2. The germline V gene has CDR1 SGHRS and CDR2 YFSETQ. The CDR3 numbers 8 amino acids, ends counted. The CDR3 spells CASSGREG.

The chain carries TRBV28 and TRBJ2-1; 13 bases agree with TRBD2. The V gene end was trimmed by 4 bases and the J gene end by 8 bases; junction bases not matched to a gene: 11. Germline CDR1 reads MDHEN; CDR2 reads SYDVKM. There are 17 residues in the CDR3. The CDR3 DNA reads as TGTGCCAGCAGTTCTCGACTAGCGGGAGGTTATTTCGATGAGCAGTTCTTC. Protein product: CASSSRLAGGYFDEQFF.

The chain combines TRBV7-9 with TRBJ1-2; D gene unclear. Germline V gene lookup returns CDR1 SEHNR and CDR2 FQNEAQ (reference sequence). V was pared by 1 base and J by 4 bases, with 7 bases between. The CDR3 length is 13 residues. DNA of the CDR3: TGTGCCAGCAGCTTAGAGGCAGGCTATGGCTACACCTTC. Amino acids: CASSLEAGYGYTF.